This T cell receptor (beta chain) is drawn from a study of long-term antiretroviral therapy in people with HIV. Worth noting for this clone: What it binds is unknown.

Germline CDR1 and CDR2: GTSNPN and SVGIG (reference sequence). The CDR3 consists of 14 residues. The ends lost 5 bases at V and 5 bases at J; junction bases unmatched: 11. The assay, immunoSEQ v3.0, was run at survey level. For each individual sample, sequencing targeted about 40,000-50,000 T-cell genomes. Profiling relied on immunoSEQ multiplex PCR, and the TCRdb table lists in-frame clones only, not all of them. The repertoire holds tens of thousands of clones, with more than 80% as singletons. Study-wide findings and caveats: Blood obtained between 2004 and 2017 may reflect older ART regimens. Regardless of time point, clones expanded before ART dominated the repertoire. In samples taken after ART, diversity increased but remained below transplant donor control levels.

J is TRBJ2-5 and V is TRBV30; TRBD1 aligns across 7 bases. This sequence was found in a woman in her forties or fifties with HIV. The sample here was unsorted PBMCs, taken 3.1 years after starting antiretroviral therapy. The CDR3 is CAWGGQALRETQYF. The CDR3, as DNA: TGTGCCTGGGGTGGACAGGCCCTGCGGGAGACCCAGTACTTC. Full variable domain (rest looked up from reference TRBV30 and TRBJ2-5): SQTIHQWPATLVQPVGSPLSLECTVEGTSNPNLYWYRQAAGRGLQLLFYSVGIGQISSEVPQNLSASRPQDRQFILSSKKLLLSDSGFYLCAWGGQALRETQYFGPGTRLLVL.